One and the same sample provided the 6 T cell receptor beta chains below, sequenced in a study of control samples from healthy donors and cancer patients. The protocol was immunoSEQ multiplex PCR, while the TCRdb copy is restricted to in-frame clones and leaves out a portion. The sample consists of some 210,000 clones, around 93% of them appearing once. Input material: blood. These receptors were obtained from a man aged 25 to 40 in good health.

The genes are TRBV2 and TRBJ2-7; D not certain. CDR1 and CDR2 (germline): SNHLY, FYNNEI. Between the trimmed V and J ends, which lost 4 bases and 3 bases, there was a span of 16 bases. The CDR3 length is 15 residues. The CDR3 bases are TGTGCCAGCAGTGGGCTGGTGAAAAAAGGCTACGAGCAGTACTTC. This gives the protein CASSGLVKKGYEQYF.

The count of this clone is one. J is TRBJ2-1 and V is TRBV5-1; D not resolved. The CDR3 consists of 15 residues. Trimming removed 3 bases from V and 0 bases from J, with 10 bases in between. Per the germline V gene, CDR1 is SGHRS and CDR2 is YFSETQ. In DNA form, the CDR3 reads TGCGCCAGCAGCTCTGGGCTCGGCTCCTACAATGAGCAGTTCTTC. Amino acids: CASSSGLGSYNEQFF. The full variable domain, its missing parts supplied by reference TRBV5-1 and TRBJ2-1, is KAGVTQTPRYLIKTRGQQVTLSCSPISGHRSVSWYQQTPGQGLQFLFEYFSETQRNKGNFPGRFSGRQFSNSRSEMNVSTLELGDSALYLCASSSGLGSYNEQFFGPGTRLTVL.

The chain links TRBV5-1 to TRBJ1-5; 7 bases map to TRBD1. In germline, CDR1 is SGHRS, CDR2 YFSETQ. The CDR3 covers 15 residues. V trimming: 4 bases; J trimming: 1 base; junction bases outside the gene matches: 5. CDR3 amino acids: CASSHTTGSNQPQHF. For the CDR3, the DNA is TGCGCCAGCAGCCATACGACAGGGAGCAATCAGCCCCAGCATTTT.

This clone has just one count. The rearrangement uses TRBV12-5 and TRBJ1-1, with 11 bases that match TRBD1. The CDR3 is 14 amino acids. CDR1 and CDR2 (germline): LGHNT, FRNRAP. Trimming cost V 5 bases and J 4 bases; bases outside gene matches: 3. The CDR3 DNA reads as TGTGCTAGTGGTCTCGGGACAGGGGGCACTGAAGCTTTCTTT. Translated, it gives CASGLGTGGTEAFF. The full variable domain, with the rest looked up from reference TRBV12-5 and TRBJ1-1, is DARVTQTPRHKVTEMGQEVTMRCQPILGHNTVFWYRQTMMQGLELLAYFRNRAPLDDSGMPKDRFSAEMPDATLATLKIQPSEPRDSAVYFCASGLGTGGTEAFFGQGTRLTVV.

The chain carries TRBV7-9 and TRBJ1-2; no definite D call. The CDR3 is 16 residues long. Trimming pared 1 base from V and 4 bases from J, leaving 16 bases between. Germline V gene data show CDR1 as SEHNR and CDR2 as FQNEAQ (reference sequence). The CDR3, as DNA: TGTGCCAGCAGCTTAGGGGGTGAGACAATCCTCTATGGCTACACCTTC. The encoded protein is CASSLGGETILYGYTF.

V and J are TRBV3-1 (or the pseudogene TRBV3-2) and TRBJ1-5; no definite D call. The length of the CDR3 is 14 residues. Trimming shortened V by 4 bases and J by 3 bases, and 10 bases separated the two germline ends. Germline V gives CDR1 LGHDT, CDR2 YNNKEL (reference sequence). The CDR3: CASSRRPINQPQHF. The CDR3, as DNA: TGTGCCAGCAGCCGAAGACCCATCAATCAGCCCCAGCATTTT.